The TCR beta chain under discussion was sequenced for a study of T cells in localized non-small cell lung cancer. Overall study findings and caveats: Adjacent uninvolved lung had the highest clonality, suggesting focused antigen responses. Adjacent lung had a median around 50 of the 100 largest tumor clones. The study sequenced only one region of the tumor. As a result, intratumor heterogeneity could not be excluded and remains possible. Density of T cells in blood, when higher, went with longer overall survival.

Clones were read by immunoSEQ multiplex PCR, and TCRdb kept only the in-frame ones, dropping some. The table has tens of thousands of clones, around four fifths seen once. The CDR3 contains 17 residues. Germline V gives CDR1 MNHEY, CDR2 SMNVEV (reference sequence). V was clipped by 0 bases and J by 7 bases, with 19 bases between them. As concerns this clone: Its matching antigen is unknown.

The input for sequencing was peripheral blood, taken before any cancer treatment. The sequence came from a man aged 35-69 years with stage I lung adenocarcinoma. This chain uses TRBV27 with TRBJ2-4; possible D gene TRBD1, 6 bases. The CDR3 DNA reads TGTGCCAGCAGTTTATCTCACCCAGGGGCTAGTACGAACATTCAGTACTTC. Protein product: CASSLSHPGASTNIQYF.